The clone carrying this TCR beta chain was found many times. The data were taken from a study of blood T cells in healthy people across ages. For the study at large: Every two T cells gave about one barcoded beta molecule via template switching.

Germline values: CDR1 DFQATT, CDR2 SNEGSKA (reference sequence). The CDR3 is 11 amino acids. Between the trimmed V and J ends, which lost 4 bases and 5 bases, there was a span of 5 bases. Isolation of PBMCs gave at least 7 million cells per sample. Sample-barcoded 5' priming and a J-beta primer mix drove a second PCR of roughly 6 to 12 cycles. A tag from a template-switch adaptor with 12 random nucleotides marked each cDNA molecule. TCRdb independently ran MiXCR on the 5' RACE reads; one entry per CDR3 protein. The repertoire holds 500,000 to 700,000 distinct CDR3 sequences, approximately 30% seen once, with approximately 15% in the top ten.

The receptor was isolated from an elderly woman in good health. The V call is TRBV20-1, the J call TRBJ2-2; D not resolved. Input material: blood. DNA of the CDR3: TGCAGTGCTAAATTAACCGGGGAGCTGTTTTTT. The encoded protein is CSAKLTGELFF.